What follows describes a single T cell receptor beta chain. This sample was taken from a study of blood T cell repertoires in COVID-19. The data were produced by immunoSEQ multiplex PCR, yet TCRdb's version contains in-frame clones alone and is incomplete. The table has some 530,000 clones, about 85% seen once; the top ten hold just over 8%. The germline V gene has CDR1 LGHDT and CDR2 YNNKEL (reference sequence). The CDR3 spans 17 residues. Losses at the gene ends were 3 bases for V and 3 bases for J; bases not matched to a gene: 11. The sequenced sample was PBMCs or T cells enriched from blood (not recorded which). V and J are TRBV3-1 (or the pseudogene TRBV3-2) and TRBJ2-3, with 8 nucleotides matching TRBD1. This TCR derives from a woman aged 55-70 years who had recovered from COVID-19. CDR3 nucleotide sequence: TGTGCCAGCAGCCAGGAGACAGGGGTCGGATGGACAGATACGCAGTATTTT. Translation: CASSQETGVGWTDTQYF.